This T cell receptor beta chain is drawn from a study of shared clonotypes between healthy human individuals (dated by TCRdb to about 2020). As for the study more broadly: The cohort included three men and a couple of women between 18 and 49 years of age. For each donor, CD4 naive and CD4 memory were each given three plates, CD8 naive was given two plates, and CD8 memory was given one plate. Blood TCR repertoires of roughly five healthy adults were deeply sequenced to estimate repertoire size and the extent of clonotype sharing between individuals. To increase sequencing depth and limit assay-specific biases, TCR repertoire library preparation and sequencing were carried out by different laboratories using diverse techniques. Each donor's leukapheresis produced roughly between about 0.8 and 8.9 billion PBMCs. Paper-wide results and their limitations: Clonotypes shared by all four sorted-subset donors showed higher generation probabilities than non-shared clonotypes. Rarefaction of sorted-subset datasets indicated incomplete sequencing despite the large sequencing depth. Around 5% of naive CD4, around 3.6% of naive CD8, approximately 2.2% of memory CD4, and approximately 0.4% of memory CD8 clonotypes were shared across several donors. Larger estimated clonotype richness was generally found for naive subsets than for memory subsets. The small number of donors limited the genetic and exposure-history diversity represented. Sampling was limited to blood, and TCR repertoires in tissue likely differ from TCR repertoires in blood. Pairwise subsampling indicated that sequencing depth was expected to affect the degree of clonotype sharing among donors.

As for this clone: Its target antigen remains unknown. Base-call qualities are not available, and no considerably larger clone is one nucleotide away.

Donors were healthy HIV-negative adults with no recently reported acute infections or vaccinations. Every donor was a Caucasian adult living in Nashville, Tennessee, USA. CD4+ T cells were enriched through magnetic negative selection, after which naive cells were positively selected on CD45RA and the remaining negative fraction served as the memory subset. Blood was obtained by leukapheresis, after which PBMCs were separated by Ficoll-Histopaque density gradient centrifugation and cryopreserved in liquid nitrogen vapor phase. Analytical flow cytometry was used to check the purity and quantity of each magnetically sorted T cell population. From each sorted fraction, genomic DNA was isolated and quantified by UV absorbance on a Nanodrop 2000c. Using the deep immunoSEQ assay, TCR CDR3 regions were amplified from genomic DNA by multiplex PCR. Genomic DNA extracted from each cell subset was distributed evenly over all wells of several immunoSEQ 96-well plates, and each plate served as one replicate. For sorted subsets, roughly 0.2 ug genomic DNA, equal to approximately 30,000 T cell genomes, was loaded into each replicate PCR. Purified libraries were quantified with a Qubit 3.0 fluorometer, sized on a Bioanalyzer 2100, and re-quantified with the KAPA Library Quantification kit. Each immunoSEQ 96-well plate was sequenced on its own single-read 150-cycle Illumina NextSeq 550 flow cell. Concerning the study's data processing: The immunoSEQ output contained only junctional sequences without quality scores, so filtering could not match that applied to full-length reads. Sequences were annotated with PyIR, a Python wrapper for IgBLAST v1.9, and V/J genes and CDR3 were assigned using IMGT germline references. Any read was removed if the V/J assignment was weak (E-value above 1e-6), the CDR3 was missing, or the read contained stop codons, out-of-frame junctions, or ambiguous translated residues. V3J clonotypes were defined as sequences sharing the same inferred V gene, J gene, and CDR3 amino acid sequence. The percentage overlap between two repertoires was calculated by dividing the number of shared unique clonotypes by the size of the smaller repertoire. RTK rarefaction, the Chao1 estimator, and Recon v2.1 estimates of unobserved clonotypes were used to assess repertoire richness. Generation probabilities for all TCRbeta clonotypes obtained by the gDNA method from a handful of donors were computed using OLGA. The clones in this table, taken by TCRdb from immuneACCESS, are in-frame only. Not every clone is retained; where verified, under half of the shortfall comes from an unresolved V gene, and the cause of the rest is unknown. V and J calls and clone size are as listed in that table; D and trimming were resolved from the DNA. Counted in this sample were under 2.5 million clones; around 90% of them appeared once. Around 0.38% of the sample rests with the top ten.

CDR1 and CDR2 were assigned from the germline V gene as MNHNS and SASEGT. The CDR3 numbers 14 residues from cysteine through phenylalanine. Solely the CDR3 DNA is kept, with 42 bases framed from the first base. V loses 9 bases at its end and J loses 7 bases; junction bases beyond the gene matches: 7. The source is a man between 18 and 29 years old in good health. Some clones in this sample may be carry-over from other donors' samples. The chain was built from TRBV6-1 and TRBJ2-2, and 11 bases in between align with TRBD1. What was sequenced was naive CD4+ T cells from PBMCs. In light of the paper, this sample's cell subset or site label describes: CD45RA+ positively selected. The nucleotides read TGTGCCAGTCATGGACAGGGGGCGGGCGGGGAGCTGTTTTTT. Its product reads: CASHGQGAGGELFF.